Sequencing of this TCR beta chain was carried out in a study of cytomegalovirus exposure and HLA in healthy donors. Study background: The study's early data release held some 85 million unique TCRs from HLA-typed donors.

Notes on the study in general: Indistinguishability led to the exclusion of some V segments, TRBV6-2 and TRBV6-3 included. Later work found that TCR association rates differed between HLA loci; DRB1 had the most and HLA-C the fewest.

CDR3 length: 15 amino acids. Germline CDR1 KGHSH, CDR2 LQKENI. Trimming removed 8 bases from V and 3 bases from J, with 20 bases in between. Details on this clone: Its antigen remains unidentified.

The PCR employed 60 Vbeta primers together with 13 Jbeta primers. Clones were read by immunoSEQ multiplex PCR, and TCRdb kept only the in-frame ones, dropping some. Of roughly 110,000 clones listed, 82% are singletons. The V and J genes are TRBV18 and TRBJ2-7; perhaps TRBD2 as D (6 bases). The origin of this receptor is a woman under 30 in good health and CMV-seronegative. Sequenced input: PBMCs. The DNA for the CDR3 is TGTGCCAGCACCCCCTGGCGGGGACCGAACTACGAGCAGTACTTC. Translating gives CASTPWRGPNYEQYF.